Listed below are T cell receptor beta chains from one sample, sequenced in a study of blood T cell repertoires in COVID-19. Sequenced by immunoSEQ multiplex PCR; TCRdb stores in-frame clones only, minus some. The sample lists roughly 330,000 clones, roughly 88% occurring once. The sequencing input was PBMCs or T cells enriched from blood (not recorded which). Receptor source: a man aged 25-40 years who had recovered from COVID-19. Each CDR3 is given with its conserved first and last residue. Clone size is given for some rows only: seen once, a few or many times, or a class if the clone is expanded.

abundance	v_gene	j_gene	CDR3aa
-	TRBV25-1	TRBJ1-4	CASSDQYRGATNEKLFF
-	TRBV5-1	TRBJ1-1	CASSRRRQNTEAFF
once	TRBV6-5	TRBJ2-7	CASSTWTGPLYEQYF
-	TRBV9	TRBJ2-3	CASSWTSGGTTDTQYF
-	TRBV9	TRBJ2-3	CASSGRQGRVGTDTQYF
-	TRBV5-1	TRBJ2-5	CASSPMQGETQYF
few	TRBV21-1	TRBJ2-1	CASSKATGEQFF
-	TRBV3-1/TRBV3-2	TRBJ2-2	CASLVSGTGELFF
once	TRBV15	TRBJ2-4	CATSRDRAGIAKNIQYF
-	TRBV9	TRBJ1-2	CASSPPGGYTF
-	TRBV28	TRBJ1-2	CASSTWTGQFGYTF
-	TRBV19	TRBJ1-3	CASSIQTAAGGVGNTIYF
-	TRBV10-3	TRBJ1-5	CAISESTDQPQHF
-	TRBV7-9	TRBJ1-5	CASSLDTVRAQHF
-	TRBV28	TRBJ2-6	CASSPSGTGYSGANVLTF
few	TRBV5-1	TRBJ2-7	CASSRTGTLTSYEQYF
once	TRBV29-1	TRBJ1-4	CSVEGAGGEKLFF
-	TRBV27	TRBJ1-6	CASSLKYWTGPNSPLHF
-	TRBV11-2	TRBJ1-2	CASSPRTGTYGYTF
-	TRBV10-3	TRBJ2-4	CAIRFGGPDIQYF
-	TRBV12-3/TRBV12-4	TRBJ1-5	CASSFSQPQHF
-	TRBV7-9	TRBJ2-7	CASSVVGRTYEQYF
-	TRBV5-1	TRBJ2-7	CASSFGQGSYEQYF
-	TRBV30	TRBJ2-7	CACPRQGVAYEQYF
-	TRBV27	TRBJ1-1	CASSLIPARVGTEAFF